The 30 T cell receptor beta chains below come from one sample, sequenced in a study of T cell responses to AZD1222 COVID-19 vaccine. Generated by immunoSEQ multiplex PCR, the TCRdb table keeps only in-frame clones and is missing some. The sample lists under 130,000 clones; 82% were seen once. Here the sequenced sample was peripheral blood, taken on day 0 of AZD1222 vaccination. All receptors come from an adult in good health.

The chain has TRBV19 and TRBJ1-2; 9 bases line up with TRBD1. J was trimmed by 5 bases and V by 4 bases; bases with no gene match: 11. The CDR3 consists of 16 residues. From germline, CDR1 is LNHDA and CDR2 SQIVND (reference sequence). The DNA of the CDR3 is TGTGCCAGTAGTACGGGGACAGGGCTCCCTCTTTATGGCTACACCTTC. As protein: CASSTGTGLPLYGYTF.

The J gene is TRBJ1-3, the V gene TRBV6-5; no clear D. The CDR3 length is 11 residues. V was clipped by 5 bases and J by 4 bases, with 3 bases between them. Germline V gene data show CDR1 as MNHEY and CDR2 as SVGAGI. The CDR3 reads CASSLGNTIYF. The CDR3 DNA follows: TGTGCCAGCAGTCTAGGAAACACCATATATTTT.

V usage is TRBV6-5 and J usage is TRBJ1-2; D possibly corresponds to TRBD1 (5 bases). Germline CDR1 reads MNHEY; CDR2 reads SVGAGI. Trimming took 2 bases from V and 8 from J, leaving 18 bases between them. This CDR3 is 15 amino acids long. This chain's CDR3 is CASSYGGGPINGYTF. In nucleotides, the CDR3 is TGTGCCAGCAGTTACGGGGGAGGACCTATTAACGGCTACACCTTC.

The rearrangement joins TRBV5-1 to TRBJ1-6; 7 positions agree with TRBD1. Looked up from germline, CDR1 is SGHRS and CDR2 is YFSETQ. The CDR3 runs to 15 residues. The ends lost 4 bases at V and 8 bases at J; junction bases unmatched: 9. This CDR3 reads CASSGSGGTHSPLHF. As DNA, the CDR3 is TGCGCCAGCAGCGGGTCAGGGGGGACTCATTCACCCCTCCACTTT. Full variable domain (outside the CDR3, taken from reference TRBV5-1 and TRBJ1-6): KAGVTQTPRYLIKTRGQQVTLSCSPISGHRSVSWYQQTPGQGLQFLFEYFSETQRNKGNFPGRFSGRQFSNSRSEMNVSTLELGDSALYLCASSGSGGTHSPLHFGNGTRLTVT.

The rearrangement uses TRBV15 and TRBJ1-2; possibly TRBD1 for D (5 bases). The CDR3 has 15 residues. Germline assignment: CDR1 LNHNV and CDR2 YYDKDF (reference sequence). V dropped 5 bases and J dropped 0 bases, with 13 bases sitting between them. CDR3 in amino acids: CATSLKTEPNYGYTF. The CDR3 DNA sequence: TGTGCCACCAGCCTTAAGACAGAGCCTAACTATGGCTACACCTTC.

This chain uses TRBV28 with TRBJ1-5; no reliable D call. Germline V lookup: CDR1 MDHEN, CDR2 SYDVKM. The CDR3 is 15 amino acids. V was shortened by 3 bases and J by 1 base, with 10 bases between the two germline ends. The CDR3 nucleotides read TGTGCCAGCAGTTTCCCCCGGGGAAGCAATCAGCCCCAGCATTTT. It is translated as CASSFPRGSNQPQHF.

The chain uses TRBV4-2 and TRBJ1-1, with D possibly being TRBD1 (5 bases). Germline V lookup: CDR1 LGHNA, CDR2 YNFKEQ. V lost 0 bases, J lost 5 bases, and 7 bases lay in between. This CDR3 has 13 residues. The CDR3 DNA is TGTGCCAGCAGCCAAGATCCAGGGACTGAAGCTTTCTTT. It translates to CASSQDPGTEAFF.

This clone turned up a few times. One junction end disagrees with the germline gene, perhaps due to a read error. CDR3 sequence: CASGYDREREQYF. The CDR3 DNA reads as TGTGCCAGCGGTTACGACAGGGAGCGCGAGCAGTACTTC. The J gene is TRBJ2-7, the V gene TRBV6-5; 7 bases map to TRBD1. This CDR3 is built from 13 residues. Germline V gene sequence: CDR1 MNHEY, CDR2 SVGAGI.

This clone has a handful of counts. This chain uses TRBV2 with TRBJ1-2, with D tentatively TRBD1 (5 bases). The V and J ends lost 9 bases and 2 bases respectively, with 13 bases between them. Germline V CDR1 and CDR2: SNHLY, FYNNEI. CDR3 length: 13 residues. The DNA for the CDR3 is TGTGCCAGTTCAAGGGACGGAAACTATGGCTACACCTTC. It is translated as CASSRDGNYGYTF.

The CDR3 here is CASSYSTSGGASGTDTQYF. As DNA, the CDR3 is TGTGCCAGCAGTTACTCCACTAGCGGGGGGGCGAGTGGCACAGATACGCAGTATTTT. The V gene is TRBV6-2 or TRBV6-3, the J gene TRBJ2-3; TRBD2 matches 13 bases. The germline V gene has CDR1 MNHEY and CDR2 SVGEGT. V lost 0 bases and J lost 1; bases outside the gene matches: 7. CDR3 length equals 19 residues.

The rearrangement joins TRBV30 to TRBJ2-3; 8 nucleotides match TRBD2. The ends lost 5 bases at V and 6 bases at J; junction bases unmatched: 4. The CDR3 loop spans 12 amino acids. CDR1 is GTSNPN, CDR2 SVGIG, per germline (reference sequence). The CDR3 loop reads CAWCPGGDTQYF. The CDR3 DNA reads as TGTGCCTGGTGCCCGGGGGGGGATACGCAGTATTTT.

The gene calls are TRBV3-1 (or the pseudogene TRBV3-2) and TRBJ2-7; perhaps TRBD2 as D (6 bases). Trimming cost V 1 base and J 3 bases, with 16 bases left between them. CDR3 length: 16 amino acids. CDR1 and CDR2 from the germline V gene are LGHDT and YNNKEL (reference sequence). CDR3 protein: CASSQGVGGVYYEQYF. In DNA form, the CDR3 reads TGTGCCAGCAGCCAAGGGGTCGGCGGGGTTTACTACGAGCAGTACTTC.

The chain couples TRBV6-4 to TRBJ1-2; D possibly corresponds to TRBD1 (5 bases). Deletions cut 2 bases from V and 6 bases from J, with 10 bases between. The CDR3 runs 13 residues. Germline-derived CDR1 and CDR2 are MRHNA and SNTAGT. CDR3 sequence reads: CASSDGTADGYTF. The CDR3 region has the DNA TGTGCCAGCAGTGACGGGACGGCAGATGGCTACACCTTC.

The chain couples TRBV9 to TRBJ2-1; 8 bases are a match to TRBD1. Germline values: CDR1 SGDLS, CDR2 YYNGEE. After removal of 0 bases from V and 5 bases from J, the junction contained 4 bases not matched to a gene. This CDR3 comprises 15 residues. The CDR3: CASSVGGQVNNEQFF. The CDR3 region has the DNA TGTGCCAGCAGCGTAGGGGGACAGGTTAACAATGAGCAGTTCTTC.

CDR3 amino acids: CASSFFMDYGYTF. The CDR3 DNA follows: TGTGCCAGCAGCTTTTTTATGGACTATGGCTACACCTTC. The chain uses TRBV7-2 and TRBJ1-2; D uncertain. The CDR3 contains 13 residues. With 3 bases removed from V and 3 bases from J, the gap between germline ends came to 8 bases. Looked up from germline, CDR1 is SGHTA and CDR2 is FQGNSA.

The V and J genes are TRBV12-3 or TRBV12-4 and TRBJ1-1, with no clear D. The CDR3 is 12 amino acids. V shed 3 bases and J shed 10 bases, with 12 bases lying between them. The CDR3 loop is CASSFLQQVAFF. The DNA of the CDR3 is TGTGCCAGCAGTTTCCTCCAGCAAGTAGCTTTCTTT.

Concerning this clone itself: This CDR3 is also generated by other DNA sequences in the sample. DNA of the CDR3: TGTGCCAGCAGCGTCACTAGCGGGGGGGCTGGTACCGGGGAGCTGTTTTTT. Translated, it gives CASSVTSGGAGTGELFF. This chain connects TRBV9 to TRBJ2-2; 13 nucleotides line up with TRBD2. Germline loops: CDR1 SGDLS, CDR2 YYNGEE. Trimming took 2 bases from V and 5 from J; bases not matched to a gene: 6. This CDR3 comprises 17 residues.

This chain connects TRBV6-6 to TRBJ2-2, with TRBD1 matching over 8 bases. Germline-derived CDR1 and CDR2 are MNHNY and SVGAGI (reference sequence). J lost 8 bases, V lost 6 bases, and 11 bases had no gene match. This CDR3 has 15 amino acids. The chain's CDR3 is CASSPDRERMGELFF. DNA for the CDR3: TGTGCCAGCAGCCCGGACAGGGAGAGGATGGGGGAGCTGTTTTTT.

V usage is TRBV5-1 and J usage is TRBJ2-3; either TRBD1 or TRBD2 may supply D (5 bases each). Germline CDR1 is SGHRS and CDR2 is YFSETQ. With 0 bases removed from V and 3 bases from J, the gap between germline ends came to 5 bases. This CDR3 region has 13 residues. CDR3 DNA sequence: TGCGCCAGCAGCTTGGGGGGGACAGATACGCAGTATTTT. Its translation: CASSLGGTDTQYF.

This clone was observed once. CDR3 sequence: CASNRQGPNSPLHF. CDR3 DNA: TGTGCCAGTAATCGACAGGGGCCGAATTCACCCCTCCACTTT. The V and J genes are TRBV19 and TRBJ1-6, with TRBD1 identical over 8 bases. The CDR3 is 14 amino acids. The germline CDR1 and CDR2 sequences are LNHDA and SQIVND (reference sequence). V lost 7 bases to trimming and J lost 7 bases; unmatched junction nucleotides: 6. The complete variable domain, with remaining parts taken from reference TRBV19 and TRBJ1-6, reads DGGITQSPKYLFRKEGQNVTLSCEQNLNHDAMYWYRQDPGQGLRLIYYSQIVNDFQKGDIAEGYSVSREKKESFPLTVTSAQKNPTAFYLCASNRQGPNSPLHFGNGTRLTVT.

V and J are TRBV9 and TRBJ1-2; D is perhaps TRBD1 (5 bases). Germline CDR1 SGDLS, CDR2 YYNGEE. The V end lost 2 bases, the J end lost 2 bases, and 13 bases lay between the germline ends. CDR3 length: 15 amino acids. The DNA for the CDR3 is TGTGCCAGCAGCGTTGGCGCCGCAGGGAACTATGGCTACACCTTC. This encodes CASSVGAAGNYGYTF.

This sequence joins TRBV7-8 and TRBJ1-3; 9 nucleotides match TRBD1. Looked up from germline, CDR1 is SGHVS and CDR2 is FQNEAQ. Trimming took 4 bases from V and 4 from J; bases not matched to a gene: 17. The CDR3 totals 19 residues. CDR3 loop: CASSSRVTGTGFLGNTIYF. In DNA form, the CDR3 reads TGTGCCAGCAGCTCCCGGGTAACCGGGACAGGGTTTCTAGGAAACACCATATATTTT. Full variable domain (remainder filled in from reference TRBV7-8 and TRBJ1-3): GAGVSQSPRYKVAKRGQDVALRCDPISGHVSLFWYQQALGQGPEFLTYFQNEAQLDKSGLPSDRFFAERPEGSVSTLKIQRTQQEDSAVYLCASSSRVTGTGFLGNTIYFGEGSWLTVV.

This clone was seen only a few times. The genes are TRBV19 and TRBJ2-7, with no clear D. The germline CDR1 and CDR2 sequences are LNHDA and SQIVND (reference sequence). The V end lost 0 bases, the J end lost 3 bases, and 12 bases lay between the germline ends. This CDR3 has 15 amino acids. The CDR3 DNA is TGTGCCAGTAGTATAGATTCTCAACAGAGCTACGAGCAGTACTTC. Translating gives CASSIDSQQSYEQYF.

J is TRBJ2-5 and V is TRBV7-9; TRBD1 matches at 8 bases. V was clipped by 7 bases and J by 7 bases; unmatched bases: 11. There are 14 residues in the CDR3. Germline V lookup: CDR1 SEHNR, CDR2 FQNEAQ (reference sequence). Here the CDR3 reads CASTKPGGGGTQYF. The CDR3 coding sequence is TGTGCCAGCACCAAACCAGGGGGCGGAGGGACCCAGTACTTC.

The CDR3, as DNA: TGTGCCAGCAGCGTGAGGGAGACTGAAGCTTTCTTT. It yields the protein CASSVRETEAFF. The V call is TRBV7-2, the J call TRBJ1-1; D call uncertain. The germline gives CDR1 SGHTA, CDR2 FQGNSA. CDR3 length: 12 residues. Trimming took off 5 bases at V and 5 bases at J, with 9 bases between the two ends.

V is TRBV2 and J is TRBJ2-3, with D hard to call. Germline assignment: CDR1 SNHLY and CDR2 FYNNEI. V lost 5 bases, J lost 1 base, and 7 bases lay in between. The CDR3 consists of 13 residues. CDR3 amino acids: CASSFTGTDTQYF. DNA for the CDR3: TGTGCCAGCAGTTTCACGGGCACAGATACGCAGTATTTT. The full variable domain, rest sourced from reference TRBV2 and TRBJ2-3, is EPEVTQTPSHQVTQMGQEVILRCVPISNHLYFYWYRQILGQKVEFLVSFYNNEISEKSEIFDDQFSVERPDGSNFTLKIRSTKLEDSAMYFCASSFTGTDTQYFGPGTRLTVL.

This chain joins TRBV5-6 and TRBJ1-6; D perhaps matches TRBD1 (5 bases). V lost 4 bases to trimming and J lost 18 bases, with 17 bases between them. Germline assignment: CDR1 SGHDT and CDR2 YYEEEE. The CDR3 spans 12 residues. CDR3 sequence reads: CASSVSGAGTHF. CDR3 DNA: TGTGCCAGCAGCGTCTCGGGTGCCGGGACCCACTTT.

The chain carries TRBV25-1 and TRBJ2-7; no reliable D call. Germline CDR1 and CDR2: MGHDK and SYGVNS. The CDR3 extends over 11 amino acids. V lost 4 bases, J lost 6 bases, and 7 bases lay in between. This CDR3 reads CASSGLREQYF. The CDR3 coding sequence is TGTGCCAGCAGTGGTTTGCGCGAGCAGTACTTC.

This chain joins TRBV7-9 and TRBJ1-1, with TRBD1 identical over 7 bases. The junction had 10 bases not matched to a gene; V was cut back by 5 bases and J by 4 bases. CDR3 length equals 15 residues. CDR1 is SEHNR and CDR2 is FQNEAQ in the germline V gene (reference sequence). The CDR3 region is CASSLPGGKGTEAFF. The DNA of the CDR3 is TGTGCCAGCAGCCTACCAGGGGGGAAGGGCACTGAAGCTTTCTTT.

V usage is TRBV7-2 and J usage is TRBJ2-3; a weak D match, TRBD2 (6 bases). The V gene's germline CDR1 is SGHTA and CDR2 FQGNSA. CDR3 size: 14 residues. Trimming shortened V by 1 base and J by 5 bases, and 10 bases separated the two germline ends. CDR3: CASSLGAGKDTQYF. CDR3 DNA sequence: TGTGCCAGCAGCTTAGGGGCGGGAAAAGATACGCAGTATTTT.